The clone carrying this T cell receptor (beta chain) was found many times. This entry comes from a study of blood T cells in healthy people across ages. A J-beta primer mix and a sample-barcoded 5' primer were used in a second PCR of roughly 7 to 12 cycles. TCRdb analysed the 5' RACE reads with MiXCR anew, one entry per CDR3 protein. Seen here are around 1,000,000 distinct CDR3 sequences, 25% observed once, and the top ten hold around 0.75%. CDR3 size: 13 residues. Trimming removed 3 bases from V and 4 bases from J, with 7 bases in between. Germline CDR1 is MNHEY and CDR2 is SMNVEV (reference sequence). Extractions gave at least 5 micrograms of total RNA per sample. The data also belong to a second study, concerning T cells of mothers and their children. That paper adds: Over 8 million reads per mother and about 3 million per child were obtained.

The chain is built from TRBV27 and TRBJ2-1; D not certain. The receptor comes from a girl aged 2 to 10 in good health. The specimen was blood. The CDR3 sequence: CASSLTLYNEQFF. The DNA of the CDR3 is TGTGCCAGCAGTTTGACCCTATACAATGAGCAGTTCTTC.